The 7 T cell receptor beta chains reported below all come from one sample, sequenced in a study of blood T cell repertoires in COVID-19. Assay used: immunoSEQ multiplex PCR; TCRdb lists only in-frame clones, some missing. The table shows 150,000 or so clones, with around 91% occurring only once. Sequencing used peripheral blood. The receptors were sampled from a young man with COVID-19, enrolled during active disease.

This clone has a handful of counts. The gene calls are TRBV6-5 and TRBJ1-6; D is perhaps TRBD1 (5 bases). This CDR3 has 13 amino acids. Germline V gene data show CDR1 as MNHEY and CDR2 as SVGAGI. V was trimmed by 2 bases and J by 8 bases, leaving 7 bases between them. This chain's CDR3 is CASSYRGDSPLHF. Here the CDR3 DNA reads TGTGCCAGCAGTTACCGGGGGGATTCACCCCTCCACTTT.

This clone was counted only a few times. The chain uses TRBV24-1 and TRBJ2-1; 10 bases map to TRBD1. V shed 3 bases and J 12 bases; nucleotides not matched to a gene: 10. Germline lookup yields CDR1 KGHDR and CDR2 SFDVKD. The CDR3 contains 15 residues. The CDR3 loop reads CATSDTGTGDLRQFF. The CDR3 DNA reads TGTGCCACCAGTGATACCGGGACAGGGGATTTGCGGCAGTTCTTC.

The rearrangement uses TRBV7-8 and TRBJ2-2; D possibly corresponds to TRBD2 (6 bases). Trimming took off 3 bases at V and 2 bases at J, with 13 bases between the two ends. This CDR3 comprises 16 residues. Per the germline V gene, CDR1 is SGHVS and CDR2 is FQNEAQ. The CDR3 protein is CASSFARGLNTGELFF. The CDR3 DNA follows: TGTGCCAGCAGCTTCGCGCGGGGCCTAAACACCGGGGAGCTGTTTTTT.

This clone was observed once. This chain connects TRBV27 to TRBJ1-4, with D uncertain. The CDR3 loop spans 15 amino acids. Looked up from germline, CDR1 is MNHEY and CDR2 is SMNVEV (reference sequence). The V gene lost 0 bases and the J gene lost 0 bases, with 5 bases spanning the gap. CDR3 amino acids: CASSLSSTTNEKLFF. The CDR3 bases are TGTGCCAGCAGTTTATCATCAACAACTAATGAAAAACTGTTTTTT.

V usage is TRBV21-1 and J usage is TRBJ1-1; the D call of TRBD1 is as the table states it, not checked on the DNA. TRBV21-1 is given as a pseudogene. The CDR3 consists of 15 residues. The CDR3 reads CASSNHGTEHTEAFF. CDR3 DNA sequence: TGTGCCAGCAGCAATCACGGGACAGAGCACACTGAAGCTTTCTTT.

The chain combines TRBV7-8 with TRBJ2-5; TRBD2 matches 9 bases. V lost 3 bases, J lost 4 bases, and 3 bases stayed unmatched. CDR3 length: 14 residues. The germline V gene encodes CDR1 SGHVS and CDR2 FQNEAQ. CDR3 in amino acids: CASSLGTSLETQYF. Here the CDR3 DNA reads TGTGCCAGCAGCTTGGGGACTAGCTTAGAGACCCAGTACTTC. Full variable domain (remainder filled in from reference TRBV7-8 and TRBJ2-5): GAGVSQSPRYKVAKRGQDVALRCDPISGHVSLFWYQQALGQGPEFLTYFQNEAQLDKSGLPSDRFFAERPEGSVSTLKIQRTQQEDSAVYLCASSLGTSLETQYFGPGTRLLVL.

This clone occurred once. The chain recombines TRBV14 with TRBJ2-1, with 9 nucleotides matching TRBD2. The CDR3 extends over 19 amino acids. The V segment lost 1 base and the J segment 8 bases; nucleotides outside the gene matches: 18. Germline CDR1 is SGHDN and CDR2 is FVKESK. CDR3 protein: CASSQGPRKLKREVDEQFF. CDR3 DNA sequence: TGTGCCAGCAGCCAAGGTCCTCGGAAGTTAAAGCGGGAGGTAGATGAGCAGTTCTTC.